These 4 T cell receptor beta chains were sequenced from one sample in a study of cytomegalovirus exposure and HLA in healthy donors. Sequencing was performed with immunoSEQ multiplex PCR; in TCRdb, only in-frame clones are kept and a portion is missing. Of over 100,000 clones in the sample, 75% to 90% were seen once. Sequencing was performed on PBMCs. The receptors shown here come from a woman younger than 30 in good health and CMV-seronegative.

The chain combines TRBV9 with TRBJ1-2; D gene ambiguous. Trimming removed 1 base from V and 6 bases from J, with 13 bases in between. The CDR3 has 14 amino acids. CDR1 and CDR2 from the germline V gene are SGDLS and YYNGEE. In nucleotides, the CDR3 is TGTGCCAGCAGCGTACGAAGCTATCGGGATGGCTACACCTTC. Residues: CASSVRSYRDGYTF. Complete variable domain (other parts from reference TRBV9 and TRBJ1-2): DSGVTQTPKHLITATGQRVTLRCSPRSGDLSVYWYQQSLDQGLQFLIQYYNGEERAKGNILERFSAQQFPDLHSELNLSSLELGDSALYFCASSVRSYRDGYTFGSGTRLTVV.

The chain has TRBV11-2 and TRBJ2-2, with 10 bases that match TRBD1. The V gene's germline CDR1 is SGHAT and CDR2 FQNNGV. The CDR3 runs 14 residues. V lost 11 bases to trimming and J lost 6 bases; unmatched junction nucleotides: 9. The CDR3 is CAGGGQGSPGELFF. CDR3 sequence (DNA): TGTGCCGGGGGGGGACAGGGGAGTCCCGGGGAGCTGTTTTTT.

The V gene is TRBV19, the J gene TRBJ2-2; 7 bases map to TRBD2. Germline CDR1 and CDR2: LNHDA and SQIVND (reference sequence). V was pared by 10 bases and J by 6 bases, with 5 bases of the junction left unmatched. This CDR3 comprises 12 residues. The CDR3 here is CATSGGAGELFF. CDR3 in DNA: TGTGCCACCTCGGGAGGAGCCGGGGAGCTGTTTTTT.

This chain connects TRBV2 to TRBJ2-5, with TRBD1 matching 9 bases. The germline gives CDR1 SNHLY, CDR2 FYNNEI. CDR3 length equals 15 residues. The V and J ends lost 5 bases and 1 base, in that order; junction bases with no gene match: 5. Written as DNA, the CDR3 is TGTGCCAGCAGTAACCGGGACAGGGTCCAAGAGACCCAGTACTTC. Encoded protein: CASSNRDRVQETQYF.